This note documents a single TCR beta chain sequence. Only in-frame clones appear in the TCRdb table, and some are missing; sequencing was by immunoSEQ multiplex PCR. The sample records about 17,000 clones, 84% being singletons. The CDR3 covers 13 residues. V was clipped by 6 bases and J by 8 bases, with 19 bases between them. In germline, CDR1 is SQVTM, CDR2 ANQGSEA. These data belong to a study of T cell changes during pregnancy in multiple sclerosis. The input for sequencing was CD8+ T cells from peripheral blood mononuclear cells, taken in the third trimester of pregnancy. V and J are TRBV29-1 and TRBJ1-2; D perhaps matches TRBD1 (6 bases). The source is a female donor in good health, enrolled as a control in a pregnancy study. Here the CDR3 DNA reads TGCAGCGTAGACAGACAAGGACAGCCGGGCTACACCTTC. Translation gives CSVDRQGQPGYTF.